The 24 T cell receptor beta chains presented below share a single source sample, sequenced in a study of tumor-infiltrating lymphocytes in primary liver carcinoma. Unsorted bulk tissue (roughly 19-31 mg) underwent RNA and DNA co-extraction. The input was approximately 500 ng total RNA; TCR beta cDNA was made from it with a constant-region primer. A slightly modified ARM-PCR protocol with three nested multiplex PCR rounds produced these TCR beta libraries. The two initial PCR rounds, nine to eleven cycles each, used TRBV1-TRBV30 forward and C-beta reverse primers. A single record per CDR3 protein comes from TCRdb applying MiXCR to the multiplex PCR reads. The table has 35,000 to 50,000 distinct CDR3 sequences, roughly 73% seen once. The specimen was tumor-adjacent normal liver tissue. The receptors were gathered from a young woman with primary liver carcinoma and hepatitis B virus infection.

About this clonotype: This may stem from a read error, because a much larger clone lies one nucleotide away. V gene TRBV7-3 combines with J gene TRBJ2-7, with D possibly matching TRBD2 (6 bases). With 8 bases removed from V and 6 bases from J, the gap between germline ends came to 17 bases. CDR1 and CDR2 from the germline V gene are SGHTA and FQGTGA. The CDR3 loop spans 13 amino acids. The DNA of the CDR3 is TGTGCCAGCGGCCCGGGTGGGAGGCTCGAGCAGTACTTC. This translates into CASGPGGRLEQYF.

This clonotype has at least ten counts. This chain connects TRBV6-5 to TRBJ2-4; no definite D call. From germline, CDR1 is MNHEY and CDR2 SVGAGI. This CDR3 has 17 amino acids. Trimming pared 5 bases from V and 1 base from J, leaving 18 bases between. The CDR3 loop reads CASSPGPGLFAKNIQYF. The CDR3 DNA reads as TGTGCCAGCAGTCCCGGTCCCGGCTTGTTTGCCAAAAACATTCAGTACTTC.

About this clonotype itself: A junction boundary mismatches the germline segment, possibly from a read error. The chain is built from TRBV11-2 and TRBJ2-1; tentatively, D is TRBD2 (6 bases). CDR1 and CDR2 (germline): SGHAT, FQNNGV. The length of the CDR3 is 15 residues. CDR3 DNA: TGTGGCAGCAGCTTTGGAAAGGGGAGGCGCAATGAGCAGTTCTTC. Encoded protein: CGSSFGKGRRNEQFF.

This clonotype was seen just once. The genes are TRBV6-1 and TRBJ2-7, with D perhaps matching TRBD1 or TRBD2 (7 bases each). V was cut by 1 base and J by 9 bases, with 19 bases left in between. This CDR3 contains 15 residues. Germline loops: CDR1 MNHNS, CDR2 SASEGT. The CDR3 coding sequence is TGTGCCAGCAGTGAAGGGGGAGGGGGCAGCTGCGCGCAGTACTTC. Its translation is CASSEGGGGSCAQYF.

As regards this clonotype: An end of the junction does not agree with germline; a read error may underlie this. This chain connects TRBV6-2 or TRBV6-3 to TRBJ1-1; D remains unclear. From germline, CDR1 is MNHEY and CDR2 SVGEGT. This CDR3 contains 13 residues. CDR3 nucleotide sequence: TGTGCCTGCAGTCCGACACCGGCCCTAACGGCTTTCTTT. It translates to CACSPTPALTAFF.

Of note for this clonotype: One end of the junction fails to match germline, which may point to a read error. The chain carries TRBV7-9 and TRBJ2-1; 12 positions match TRBD2. CDR1 is SEHNR and CDR2 is FQNEAQ in the germline V gene (reference sequence). The CDR3 is made up of 14 amino acids. CDR3 residues: CASSLDLAGGEHFF. CDR3 nucleotides: TGTGCCAGCAGCCTAGATCTAGCGGGAGGGGAGCACTTCTTC.

For this clonotype: One end of the junction is discordant with germline, which a read error may explain. This chain connects TRBV9 to TRBJ2-7, with D perhaps TRBD2 (7 bases). The CDR3 is 14 amino acids. The germline CDR1 and CDR2 sequences are SGDLS and YYNGEE. Here the CDR3 reads CVSSVDGGAGEQYF. The CDR3 DNA reads as TGTGTCAGCAGCGTAGATGGGGGGGCGGGCGAGCAGTACTTC.

V and J are TRBV4-3 and TRBJ2-2, with D maybe TRBD2 (6 bases). The CDR3 is 13 residues long. Trimming removed 5 bases from V and 7 bases from J, with 11 bases in between. CDR1 LGHNA and CDR2 YSLEER come from the germline V gene. The CDR3 nucleotides are TGCGCCAGCAGCTCGGTGGGAGGCGGGGAGCTGTTTTTT. Translated, it gives CASSSVGGGELFF.

On this clonotype itself: A read error may produce the germline difference seen at one junction end. The chain recombines TRBV11-2 with TRBJ2-5, with TRBD1 identical over 8 bases. Germline V lookup: CDR1 SGHAT, CDR2 FQNNGV. CDR3 size: 15 residues. The CDR3 DNA is TGTGACAGCAGCCTGGAGGACAGGGACCAAGAGGCCCAGTACTTC. Translated: CDSSLEDRDQEAQYF.

Worth noting for this clonotype: A read error may produce the germline difference seen at one junction end. The rearrangement uses TRBV30 and TRBJ2-7; 13 bases are a match to TRBD2. The CDR3 is 15 residues long. Per the germline V gene, CDR1 is GTSNPN and CDR2 is SVGIG (reference sequence). As DNA, the CDR3 is TGTGCCTGTAGGGGACTAGCGGGGAAGTCCTACGTGCAGAACTTC. Amino acid sequence: CACRGLAGKSYVQNF.

This clonotype was counted at least ten times. The chain has TRBV14 and TRBJ2-7; D gene unclear. The CDR3 is made up of 12 amino acids. Germline CDR1 SGHDN, CDR2 FVKESK. The germline V and J ends were trimmed by 0 bases and 7 bases, with 7 bases remaining between them. CDR3 in amino acids: CASSQDYEEQYF. The CDR3 nucleotides read TGTGCCAGCAGCCAAGATTACGAAGAGCAGTACTTC.

Remarks on this clonotype: This CDR3 fails to terminate in the conserved phenylalanine or tryptophan, so it likely reflects a read error. This sequence joins TRBV6-5 and TRBJ1-5, with D hard to call. CDR1 MNHEY and CDR2 SVGAGI come from the germline V gene. The CDR3 has 17 amino acids. The CDR3 here is CASSYYPVGNSDQPQHL. In nucleotides, the CDR3 is TGTGCCAGCAGTTACTATCCGGTCGGAAATAGCGATCAGCCCCAGCATTTG.

As regards this clonotype: This may be a read error: a much more frequent sequence differs by one nucleotide. V gene TRBV30 combines with J gene TRBJ1-6; perhaps TRBD1 as D (5 bases). The CDR3 has 14 amino acids. The germline CDR1 and CDR2 sequences are GTSNPN and SVGIG (reference sequence). CDR3 bases: TGTACCTGGAGTCCCGACAGCCTTAATTCACCCCTCCACTTT. Its translation: CTWSPDSLNSPLHF.

This chain connects TRBV27 to TRBJ2-7; D may be TRBD1 (6 bases). With 4 bases removed from V and 3 bases from J, the gap between germline ends came to 16 bases. The germline gives CDR1 MNHEY, CDR2 SMNVEV (reference sequence). The length of the CDR3 is 15 residues. The CDR3 coding sequence is TGTGCCAGCAGTTGGCTACCAGGGGACGGCTACGAGCAGTACTTC. Its translation: CASSWLPGDGYEQYF.

With respect to this clonotype: This CDR3 fails to terminate in the conserved phenylalanine or tryptophan, so it likely reflects a read error. The V and J genes are TRBV12-3 or TRBV12-4 and TRBJ1-5; D uncertain. This CDR3 contains 14 residues. Trimming removed 10 bases at V and 7 bases at J, with 20 bases between. The CDR3 sequence is CAISRSGSRQPQHY. Here the CDR3 DNA reads TGTGCCATCAGCCGTAGCGGGTCACGGCAGCCCCAGCATTAT.

This chain joins TRBV4-1 and TRBJ2-2; D perhaps matches TRBD1 (5 bases). The CDR3 consists of 15 residues. The germline V gene has CDR1 MGHRA and CDR2 YSYEKL. Trimming left V 4 bases short and J 5 bases short, with 14 bases between. The CDR3 loop is CASSPIKGATGELFF. DNA of the CDR3: TGCGCCAGCAGCCCTATCAAAGGGGCGACCGGGGAGCTGTTTTTT.

This clonotype occurred many times. The rearrangement links TRBV12-5 to TRBJ2-1; tentative D call: TRBD1 (6 bases). The V end lost 3 bases, the J end lost 12 bases, and 12 bases lay between the germline ends. The germline V gene encodes CDR1 LGHNT and CDR2 FRNRAP. This CDR3 is built from 12 residues. CDR3 nucleotide sequence: TGTGCTAGTGGTTTCGTGGACAGTTTGCAGTTCTTC. Encoded protein: CASGFVDSLQFF.

Comment on this clonotype: Mismatch with germline at one junction end may stem from a read error. The chain links TRBV24-1 to TRBJ2-5, with D perhaps TRBD2 (6 bases). CDR1 KGHDR and CDR2 SFDVKD come from the germline V gene. The CDR3 is 16 residues long. CDR3 sequence (DNA): TGTGCCACCAGTGATTCCAGTGTAGCGGCGCAAGCGACCCAGTACTTC. It is translated as CATSDSSVAAQATQYF.

In regard to this clonotype: As the CDR3 is not closed by the conserved phenylalanine or tryptophan, this likely results from a read error. No DNA is shown, since the ends of the CDR3 on it are uncertain; the CDR3 is the one TCRdb lists. The V gene is TRBV7-8, the J gene TRBJ2-2; TRBD1 is taken as the D call from the table, unchecked against the DNA. Germline V gives CDR1 SGHVS, CDR2 FQNEAQ. The CDR3 extends over 14 residues, inclusive of both ends. CDR3: CASSLGSLGQILNL.

As regards this clonotype: At one end, the junction sequence differs from germline, possibly due to a read error. The J gene is TRBJ2-3, the V gene TRBV4-2; D gene uncertain. The germline V gene has CDR1 LGHNA and CDR2 YNFKEQ. This CDR3 has 16 residues. DNA for the CDR3: TGTGCCTGCAGCCAAGTGCGTAGCAAGAGCACAGATACACAGTATTTT. Translation: CACSQVRSKSTDTQYF.

As regards this clonotype: At one boundary the junction diverges from the germline segment, which might be a read error. This chain joins TRBV11-2 and TRBJ2-1; either TRBD1 or TRBD2 may fit D (5 bases each). Germline values: CDR1 SGHAT, CDR2 FQNNGV. The CDR3 is made up of 14 amino acids. CDR3 nucleotide sequence: TGTGCTAGCATCCATCGAGGGGCCTACTATGAGCAGTTCTTC. Translating it yields CASIHRGAYYEQFF.

Concerning this clonotype: Relative to the germline gene, one junction end is altered; a read error may explain this. The rearrangement uses TRBV4-2 and TRBJ2-1; 7 bases are a match to TRBD2. CDR1 and CDR2 from the germline V gene are LGHNA and YNFKEQ. This CDR3 has 19 residues. This CDR3 reads CASSQDRSRTSGIYNKQFF. The DNA of the CDR3 is TGTGCCAGCAGCCAAGATCGGTCTAGGACTAGTGGGATATACAATAAGCAGTTCTTC.

A few counts support this clonotype. This sequence joins TRBV5-1 and TRBJ1-4; no definite D call. Germline-derived CDR1 and CDR2 are SGHRS and YFSETQ. This CDR3 spans 14 amino acids. V shed 1 base and J shed 8 bases, with 12 bases lying between them. The CDR3 loop reads CASSLIPADEKLFF. The CDR3 coding sequence is TGCGCCAGCAGCTTGATTCCCGCGGACGAAAAACTGTTTTTT.

The chain links TRBV12-3 or TRBV12-4 to TRBJ2-2; D perhaps matches TRBD1 (7 bases). V lost 10 bases and J 9 bases, leaving 21 bases between the germline ends. The CDR3 contains 14 residues. CDR3 coding DNA: TGTGCCACTAGCGATAGCACAGGGGTCAGGGAGCTGTTTTTT. It yields the protein CATSDSTGVRELFF.